A single sample is the source of the 24 T cell receptor beta chains below, sequenced in a study of radiotherapy plus CTLA-4 blockade in lung cancer. Sequencing used immunoSEQ multiplex PCR; TCRdb keeps in-frame clones, though not all of them. The data contain about 85,000 clones, approximately 83% of them singletons. Material: peripheral blood, obtained from a patient treated with radiotherapy plus ipilimumab. The receptors stem from a human donor with non-small cell lung cancer who had a partial response to radiotherapy plus ipilimumab.

This clone was observed a single time. The J gene is TRBJ2-6, the V gene TRBV11-2; TRBD1 aligns across 7 bases. The ends lost 3 bases at V and 0 bases at J; junction bases unmatched: 5. CDR1 and CDR2 (germline): SGHAT, FQNNGV. This CDR3 comprises 17 residues. The CDR3 loop is CASSFGQVNSGANVLTF. CDR3 DNA: TGTGCCAGCAGCTTTGGACAGGTGAACTCTGGGGCCAACGTCCTGACTTTC.

This chain joins TRBV4-3 and TRBJ1-6, with D unclear. Germline-derived CDR1 and CDR2 are LGHNA and YSLEER. The CDR3 covers 14 residues. Trimming stripped 5 bases from V and 3 bases from J, with 8 bases between. In DNA, the CDR3 is TGCGCCAGCAGCGGCAAATACTATAATTCACCCCTCCACTTT. Protein: CASSGKYYNSPLHF.

The gene calls are TRBV20-1 and TRBJ1-1, with unresolved D. Germline values: CDR1 DFQATT, CDR2 SNEGSKA (reference sequence). The CDR3 totals 11 residues. Trimming cost V 3 bases and J 11 bases, with 13 bases left between them. CDR3 in amino acids: CSASGPVGAFF. As DNA, the CDR3 is TGCAGTGCTAGTGGGCCTGTTGGGGCTTTCTTT.

This chain links TRBV5-6 with TRBJ2-3; 8 bases line up with TRBD2. This CDR3 region has 14 residues. Germline trimming cut 0 bases from V and 7 bases from J; bases unmatched to any gene: 4. The germline V gene encodes CDR1 SGHDT and CDR2 YYEEEE. CDR3 nucleotides: TGTGCCAGCAGCTTGGGACTAGCGTTAAATACGCAGTATTTT. Translated: CASSLGLALNTQYF. Combining the CDR3 with reference TRBV5-6 and TRBJ2-3 gives the whole variable domain DAGVTQSPTHLIKTRGQQVTLRCSPKSGHDTVSWYQQALGQGPQFIFQYYEEEERQRGNFPDRFSGHQFPNYSSELNVNALLLGDSALYLCASSLGLALNTQYFGPGTRLTVL.

The chain recombines TRBV14 with TRBJ2-2; D might be TRBD2 (5 bases). This CDR3 contains 17 residues. Trimming stripped 1 base from V and 1 base from J, with 13 bases between. Germline CDR1 SGHDN, CDR2 FVKESK. As DNA, the CDR3 is TGTGCCAGCAGCCAAGCCTTCGGACTCGGGAACACCGGGGAGCTGTTTTTT. This gives the protein CASSQAFGLGNTGELFF.

The rearrangement links TRBV12-5 to TRBJ2-7; TRBD2 aligns across 9 bases. This CDR3 has 16 amino acids. CDR1 is LGHNT, CDR2 FRNRAP, per germline. V shed 1 base and J 1 base; nucleotides not matched to a gene: 5. DNA for the CDR3: TGTGCTAGTGGTTTGGGTGCTAGCGGGATTTCCTACGAGCAGTACTTC. Protein sequence: CASGLGASGISYEQYF.

This clone turned up a few times. This sequence joins TRBV19 and TRBJ1-4; D is unclear. CDR3 length equals 13 residues. The germline V and J ends were trimmed by 7 bases and 7 bases, with 13 bases remaining between them. The germline V gene encodes CDR1 LNHDA and CDR2 SQIVND (reference sequence). The CDR3 nucleotides read TGTGCCAGTAAGGAGGTCCTAAGTGAAAAACTGTTTTTT. It codes for CASKEVLSEKLFF. The complete variable domain, with remaining parts taken from reference TRBV19 and TRBJ1-4, reads DGGITQSPKYLFRKEGQNVTLSCEQNLNHDAMYWYRQDPGQGLRLIYYSQIVNDFQKGDIAEGYSVSREKKESFPLTVTSAQKNPTAFYLCASKEVLSEKLFFGSGTQLSVL.

The chain has TRBV28 and TRBJ2-1, with 10 nucleotides matching TRBD2. CDR3 length: 12 amino acids. Germline V gene sequence: CDR1 MDHEN, CDR2 SYDVKM. V lost 7 bases to trimming and J lost 10 bases; unmatched junction nucleotides: 4. For the CDR3, the DNA is TGTGCCAGCACTGCTAGCGGGAGCGAGCAGTTCTTC. It encodes CASTASGSEQFF.

The chain recombines TRBV12-1 with TRBJ1-5; the D call of TRBD1 is as the table states it, not checked on the DNA. TRBV12-1 is given as a pseudogene. This CDR3 is 18 amino acids long. CDR3 amino acids: CASSPLRQGDRGRQPQHF. DNA of the CDR3: TGTGCCAGCAGCCCACTCCGACAGGGGGACAGGGGGCGGCAGCCCCAGCATTTT.

The chain employs TRBV6-1 and TRBJ2-3, with TRBD1 matching over 8 bases. The CDR3 is 13 residues long. The germline CDR1 and CDR2 sequences are MNHNS and SASEGT. V was pared by 6 bases and J by 3 bases, with 2 bases of the junction left unmatched. The CDR3 bases are TGTGCCAGCAGAACAGGGGGAACAGATACGCAGTATTTT. This translates into CASRTGGTDTQYF.

The chain carries TRBV4-2 and TRBJ2-7; maybe TRBD2 (6 bases). Trimming cost V 0 bases and J 4 bases, with 10 bases left between them. The germline gives CDR1 LGHNA, CDR2 YNFKEQ. The CDR3 spans 14 residues. Written as DNA, the CDR3 is TGTGCCAGCAGCCAAGATCGGGCGGGGTACGAGCAGTACTTC. This sequence encodes CASSQDRAGYEQYF.

The J gene is TRBJ2-7, the V gene TRBV5-6; 9 nucleotides align to TRBD1. Germline values: CDR1 SGHDT, CDR2 YYEEEE. With V trimmed by 1 base and J by 4 bases, 9 bases remained unmatched. The CDR3 extends over 16 amino acids. In DNA form, the CDR3 reads TGTGCCAGCAGCTTGAGAACTACAGGGGGCTATTACGAGCAGTACTTC. This encodes CASSLRTTGGYYEQYF.

The chain combines TRBV9 with TRBJ2-1, with TRBD2 as a possible D gene (7 bases). The CDR3 extends over 14 amino acids. Trimming stripped 0 bases from V and 7 bases from J, with 11 bases between. Germline V gives CDR1 SGDLS, CDR2 YYNGEE. The chain's CDR3 is CASSVDGGANEQFF. For the CDR3, the DNA is TGTGCCAGCAGCGTAGATGGGGGGGCGAATGAGCAGTTCTTC.

The V and J genes are TRBV6-1 and TRBJ2-1; tentatively, D is TRBD2 (5 bases). In germline, CDR1 is MNHNS, CDR2 SASEGT. This CDR3 region has 16 residues. V was shortened by 4 bases and J by 0 bases, with 13 bases between the two germline ends. This chain's CDR3 is CASSALAASSYNEQFF. The DNA for the CDR3 is TGTGCCAGCAGTGCGCTAGCCGCCAGCTCCTACAATGAGCAGTTCTTC.

This rearrangement joins TRBV6-4 to TRBJ1-1, with D maybe TRBD1 (6 bases). V was cut by 4 bases and J by 1 base, with 16 bases left in between. The germline V gene encodes CDR1 MRHNA and CDR2 SNTAGT. This CDR3 contains 16 residues. This CDR3 reads CASSARPGAPNTEAFF. The CDR3 nucleotides read TGTGCCAGCAGTGCGCGGCCAGGGGCCCCGAACACTGAAGCTTTCTTT.

This clone has a handful of counts. This rearrangement joins TRBV19 to TRBJ1-2; 11 nucleotides align to TRBD1. Germline lookup yields CDR1 LNHDA and CDR2 SQIVND (reference sequence). The CDR3 length is 15 residues. Unmatched junction bases numbered 8, after V lost 5 bases and J lost 6 bases. The CDR3 nucleotides read TGTGCCAGTAGTCCTTCCGGGACAGGGGGGCATGGCTACACCTTC. It specifies CASSPSGTGGHGYTF.

The chain uses TRBV28 and TRBJ1-5; the D is unclear. Trimming took off 7 bases at V and 0 bases at J, with 7 bases between the two ends. CDR1 MDHEN and CDR2 SYDVKM come from the germline V gene. This CDR3 has 13 amino acids. In DNA, the CDR3 is TGTGCCAGCACCCCTTATAGCAATCAGCCCCAGCATTTT. Translated, it gives CASTPYSNQPQHF.

The CDR3 nucleotides read TGTGCCTGGAGTGCGCAAGGGGAAATCCTTCTAGCGGGGGCCTACGAGCAGTACTTC. It is translated as CAWSAQGEILLAGAYEQYF. The chain is built from TRBV30 and TRBJ2-7; 10 bases are shared with TRBD2. J was trimmed by 2 bases and V by 1 base; bases with no gene match: 17. This CDR3 spans 19 amino acids. CDR1 and CDR2 from the germline V gene are GTSNPN and SVGIG (reference sequence).

CDR3: CASSHLTSGRGEQFF. Written as DNA, the CDR3 is TGTGCCAGCAGCCACCTGACTAGCGGGAGGGGTGAGCAGTTCTTC. The rearrangement uses TRBV14 and TRBJ2-1; 14 bases are a match to TRBD2. The germline V gene has CDR1 SGHDN and CDR2 FVKESK. With V trimmed by 3 bases and J by 9 bases, 4 bases remained unmatched. This CDR3 comprises 15 residues.

The gene calls are TRBV10-1 and TRBJ1-1; 11 nucleotides agree with TRBD1. CDR3 length equals 15 residues. After removal of 8 bases from V and 5 bases from J, the junction contained 10 bases not matched to a gene. The germline CDR1 and CDR2 sequences are WNHNN and SYGVQD (reference sequence). CDR3 loop: CASAPRTGGWTEAFF. The CDR3 DNA is TGCGCCAGCGCTCCCCGGACAGGGGGCTGGACTGAAGCTTTCTTT.

The chain links TRBV9 to TRBJ1-2, with a possible D match to TRBD1 (6 bases). V lost 6 bases and J lost 4, with 13 bases in between. CDR1 is SGDLS and CDR2 is YYNGEE in the germline V gene. The CDR3 length is 13 residues. The CDR3 loop is CASTEGGAYGYTF. The CDR3 DNA follows: TGTGCCAGCACCGAGGGGGGGGCCTATGGCTACACCTTC.

The chain uses TRBV19 and TRBJ2-1; possibly TRBD1 for D (6 bases). CDR1 is LNHDA, CDR2 SQIVND, per germline (reference sequence). The length of the CDR3 is 15 residues. V shed 6 bases and J shed 9 bases, with 21 bases lying between them. CDR3 loop: CASSLGGTWTGEQFF. In nucleotides, the CDR3 is TGTGCCAGTAGCCTAGGGGGAACCTGGACCGGTGAGCAGTTCTTC.

The gene calls are TRBV5-4 and TRBJ1-6; TRBD1 might be the D (5 bases). Germline V gives CDR1 SGHNT, CDR2 YYREEE (reference sequence). The CDR3 is 16 residues long. With 0 bases removed from V and 5 bases from J, the gap between germline ends came to 12 bases. The DNA of the CDR3 is TGTGCCAGCAGCTTGGGCCGGACAAAGAATAATTCACCCCTCCACTTT. Protein: CASSLGRTKNNSPLHF.

The genes are TRBV27 and TRBJ1-1; D gene ambiguous. This CDR3 has 15 amino acids. From germline, CDR1 is MNHEY and CDR2 SMNVEV (reference sequence). Trimming left V 2 bases short and J 0 bases short, with 10 bases between. The chain's CDR3 is CASSLSTVMNTEAFF. For the CDR3, the DNA is TGTGCCAGCAGTTTAAGCACGGTCATGAACACTGAAGCTTTCTTT.